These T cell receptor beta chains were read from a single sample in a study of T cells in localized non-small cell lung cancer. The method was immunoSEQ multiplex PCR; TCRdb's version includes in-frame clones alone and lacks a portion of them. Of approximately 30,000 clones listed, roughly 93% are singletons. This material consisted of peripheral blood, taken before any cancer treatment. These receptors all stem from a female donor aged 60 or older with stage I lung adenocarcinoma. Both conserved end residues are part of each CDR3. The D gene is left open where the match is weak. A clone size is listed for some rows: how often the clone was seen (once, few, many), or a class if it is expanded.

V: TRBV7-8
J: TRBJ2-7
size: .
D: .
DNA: TGTGCCAGCAGTAGAGAGGCCTACGAGCAGTACTTC
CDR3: CASSREAYEQYF

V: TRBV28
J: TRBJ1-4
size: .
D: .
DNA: TGTGCCAGCACCACCCGGGGAGCTTATGAAAAACTGTTTTTT
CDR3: CASTTRGAYEKLFF

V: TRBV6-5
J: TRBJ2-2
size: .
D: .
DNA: TGTGCCAGCAGTTACGGGGCGCGTCTTACGGGCGGGGAGCTGTTTTTT
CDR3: CASSYGARLTGGELFF

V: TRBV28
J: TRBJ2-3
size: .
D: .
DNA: TGTGCCAGCAACATGGCAGGGAAGACTAAAACAGATACGCAGTATTTT
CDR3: CASNMAGKTKTDTQYF

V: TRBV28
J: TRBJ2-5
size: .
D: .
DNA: TGTGCCAGCAGTTTGTCGCCCTACCAAGAGACCCAGTACTTC
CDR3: CASSLSPYQETQYF

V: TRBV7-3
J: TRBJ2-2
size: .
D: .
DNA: TGTGCCAGCAGCTTAAGAAACACCGGGGAGCTGTTTTTT
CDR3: CASSLRNTGELFF

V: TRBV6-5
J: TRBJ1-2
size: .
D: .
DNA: TGTGCCAGCAGTACAACAGGGAAGGGCTATGGCTACACCTTC
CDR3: CASSTTGKGYGYTF

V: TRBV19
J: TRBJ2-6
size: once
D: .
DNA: TGTGCCAGTAGTCCCGACAGTCTAGGGGCCAACGTCCTGACTTTC
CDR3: CASSPDSLGANVLTF

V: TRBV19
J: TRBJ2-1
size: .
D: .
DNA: TGTGCCAGTAGTATTAGGGGGGTAGACAATGAGCAGTTCTTC
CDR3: CASSIRGVDNEQFF

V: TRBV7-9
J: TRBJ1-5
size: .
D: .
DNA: TGTGCCAGCAGCTTAGCGTCCGACCAGCCCCAGCATTTT
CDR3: CASSLASDQPQHF

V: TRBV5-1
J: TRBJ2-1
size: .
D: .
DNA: TGCGCCAGCAGCTTGGCCGGAAATGAGCAGTTCTTC
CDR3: CASSLAGNEQFF

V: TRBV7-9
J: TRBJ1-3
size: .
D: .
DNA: TGTGCCAGCAGCTTTCCAGGCCGCCGAAACACCATATATTTT
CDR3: CASSFPGRRNTIYF

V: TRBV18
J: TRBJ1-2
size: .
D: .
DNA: TGTGCCAGCTCGCCTGCACGGGGGGATAACTATGGCTACACCTTC
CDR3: CASSPARGDNYGYTF

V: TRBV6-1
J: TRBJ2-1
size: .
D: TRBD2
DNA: TGTGCCAGCAGTGGGGTAGCGGGAGGACTCGATGAGCAGTTCTTC
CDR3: CASSGVAGGLDEQFF

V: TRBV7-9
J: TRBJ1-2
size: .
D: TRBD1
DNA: TGTGCCAGCAGGAACCCGACAGGGAACGGTGGCTACACCTTC
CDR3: CASRNPTGNGGYTF

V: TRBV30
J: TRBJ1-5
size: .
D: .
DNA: TGTGCCTGGAGTGTGGGTAGCAATCAGCCCCAGCATTTT
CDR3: CAWSVGSNQPQHF

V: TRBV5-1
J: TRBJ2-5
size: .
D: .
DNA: TGCGCCAGCAGCTTGCCCCAAGAGACCCAGTACTTC
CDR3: CASSLPQETQYF

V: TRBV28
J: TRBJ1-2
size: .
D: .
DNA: TGTGCCAGCAGTCCCTCCGACTATGGCTACACCTTC
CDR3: CASSPSDYGYTF

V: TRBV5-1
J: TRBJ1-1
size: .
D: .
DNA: TGCGCCAGCAGCTTGTCTGGGGACACTGAAGATTTCTTT
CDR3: CASSLSGDTEDFF

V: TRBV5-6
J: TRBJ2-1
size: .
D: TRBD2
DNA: TGTGCCAGCAGCTTGGCCTGGCGGGAGTATGAGCAGTTCTTC
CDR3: CASSLAWREYEQFF

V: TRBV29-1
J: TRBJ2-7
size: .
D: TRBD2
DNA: TGCAGCTATCGAGCGGGGGAGCGCTACGAGCAGTACTTC
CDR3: CSYRAGERYEQYF

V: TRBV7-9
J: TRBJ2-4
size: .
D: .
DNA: TGTGCCAGCAGCTTAGCGCGAGGACTCCTTACCGACATTCAGTACTTC
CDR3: CASSLARGLLTDIQYF

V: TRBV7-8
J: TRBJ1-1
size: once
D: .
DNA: TGTGCCAGCAGCACACGACAGATGAACACTGAAGCTTTCTTT
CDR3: CASSTRQMNTEAFF

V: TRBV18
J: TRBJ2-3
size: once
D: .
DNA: TGTGCCAGCTCACCCGGACAGGGAGGGCCAGATACGCAGTATTTT
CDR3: CASSPGQGGPDTQYF

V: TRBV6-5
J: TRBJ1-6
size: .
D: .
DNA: TGTGCCAGCAGTTCGACAGTTTATAATTCACCCCTCCACTTT
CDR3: CASSSTVYNSPLHF

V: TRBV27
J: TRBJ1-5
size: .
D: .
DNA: TGTGCCAGCAGTTTCCGGTGGGGCAATCAGCCCCAGCATTTT
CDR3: CASSFRWGNQPQHF

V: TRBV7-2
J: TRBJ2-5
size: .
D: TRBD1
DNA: TGTGCCAGCAGCCGGGACAGACAAGAGACCCAGTACTTC
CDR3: CASSRDRQETQYF

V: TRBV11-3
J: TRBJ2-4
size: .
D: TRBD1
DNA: TGTGCCAGCAGCCAGAGGACAGGGTATACAGAAAACATTCAGTACTTC
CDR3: CASSQRTGYTENIQYF

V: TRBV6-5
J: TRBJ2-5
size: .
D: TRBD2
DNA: TGTGCCAGCAGTACTCGACTAGCGGGGGGGGAGACCCAGTACTTC
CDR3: CASSTRLAGGETQYF

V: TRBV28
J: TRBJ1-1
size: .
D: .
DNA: TGTGCCAGCAGCTCGCCAGGACAGAACACTGAAGCTTTCTTT
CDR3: CASSSPGQNTEAFF

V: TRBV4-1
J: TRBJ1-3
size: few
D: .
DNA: TGCGCCAGCAGCCAACCGGGACGGGGGACAAACACCATATATTTT
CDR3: CASSQPGRGTNTIYF

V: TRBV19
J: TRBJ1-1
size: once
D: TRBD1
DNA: TGTGCCAGTAGTATAACAGGGGGGTCCCTACCCACTGAAGCTTTCTTT
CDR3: CASSITGGSLPTEAFF

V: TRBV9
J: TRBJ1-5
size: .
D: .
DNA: TGTGCCAGGGAGGAAATGGTAGGCAGGGGAGACGATAGCAATCAGCCCCAGCATTTT
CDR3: CAREEMVGRGDDSNQPQHF

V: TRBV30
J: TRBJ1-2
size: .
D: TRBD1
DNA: TGTGCCTGGAGTGTAGGGACAGGGGGTAACTATGGCTACACCTTC
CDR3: CAWSVGTGGNYGYTF

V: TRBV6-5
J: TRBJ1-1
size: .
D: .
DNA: TGTGCCAGCAGTGACCCGGGGCAGACCACTGAAGCTTTCTTT
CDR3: CASSDPGQTTEAFF

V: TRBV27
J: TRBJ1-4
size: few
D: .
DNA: TGTGCCAGCAGTTGGGATGCAACTAATGAAAAACTGTTTTTT
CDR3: CASSWDATNEKLFF

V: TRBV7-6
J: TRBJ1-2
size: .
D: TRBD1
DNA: TGTGCCAGCACCCCCAGGGGGGGCAGGTTCGGGGACGAGTCTGGCTACACCTTC
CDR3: CASTPRGGRFGDESGYTF

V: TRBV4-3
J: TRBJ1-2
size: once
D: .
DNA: TGCGCCAGCAGGCCCAACGTCAGGGAGGCTAACTATGGCTACACCTTC
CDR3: CASRPNVREANYGYTF

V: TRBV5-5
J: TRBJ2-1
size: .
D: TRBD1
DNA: TGTGCCAGCAGCATATCCGGGACAGAGTACAATGAGCAGTTCTTC
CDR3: CASSISGTEYNEQFF

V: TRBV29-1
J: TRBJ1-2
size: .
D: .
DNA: TGCAGCGTTTTTAGGACAGATCCTAACTATGGCTACACCTTC
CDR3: CSVFRTDPNYGYTF

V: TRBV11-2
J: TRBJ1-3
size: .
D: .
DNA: TGTGCCAGCAAAGATTTCTCTGGAAACACCATATATTTT
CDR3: CASKDFSGNTIYF

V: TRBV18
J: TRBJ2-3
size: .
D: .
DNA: TGTGCCAGCTCACCTTTGGCTAGAACAGATACGCAGTATTTT
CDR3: CASSPLARTDTQYF

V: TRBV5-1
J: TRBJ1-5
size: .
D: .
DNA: TGCGCCAGCAGCTTGGATATCAATCAGCCCCAGCATTTT
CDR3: CASSLDINQPQHF

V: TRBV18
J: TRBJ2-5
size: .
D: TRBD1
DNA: TGTGCCAGCTCGTCGGACAGGGGTGGGGAGACCCAGTACTTC
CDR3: CASSSDRGGETQYF

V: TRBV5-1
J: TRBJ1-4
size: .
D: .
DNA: TGCGCCAGCAGCTTGGGGGCCCCTTTGGAAAAACTGTTTTTT
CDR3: CASSLGAPLEKLFF

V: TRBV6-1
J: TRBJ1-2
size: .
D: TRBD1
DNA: TGTGCCAGCAGTGCAGGGACAGGCCAAGGGGGCTACACCTTC
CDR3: CASSAGTGQGGYTF

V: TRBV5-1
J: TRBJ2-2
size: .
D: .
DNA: TGCGCCAGCAGCTCCGGGACCATCACCGGGGAGCTGTTTTTT
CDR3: CASSSGTITGELFF

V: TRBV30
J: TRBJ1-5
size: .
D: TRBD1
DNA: TGTGCCTGGAGTGTCTCAGGGGGTTTTAGCAATCAGCCCCAGCATTTT
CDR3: CAWSVSGGFSNQPQHF

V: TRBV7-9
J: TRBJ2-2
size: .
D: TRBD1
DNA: TGTGCCAGCAGCCTAGGGACAGGGAACACCGGGGAGCTGTTTTTT
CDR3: CASSLGTGNTGELFF

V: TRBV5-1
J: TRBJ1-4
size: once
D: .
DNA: TGCGCCAGCAGCTTGACAGGGACGGGTGGTAATGAAAAACTGTTTTTT
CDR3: CASSLTGTGGNEKLFF

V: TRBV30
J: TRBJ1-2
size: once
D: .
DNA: TGTGCCTGGAGTGTAAGAGGGGACGATCCCTACACCTTC
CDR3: CAWSVRGDDPYTF

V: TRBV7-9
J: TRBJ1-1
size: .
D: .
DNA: TGTGCCAGCAGCACCCCCCGAGAGGGGGCTGAAGCTTTCTTT
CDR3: CASSTPREGAEAFF

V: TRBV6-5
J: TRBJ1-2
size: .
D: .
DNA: TGTGCCAGCAGTCTCCAGGGATTTCTGGGCTACACCTTC
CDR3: CASSLQGFLGYTF

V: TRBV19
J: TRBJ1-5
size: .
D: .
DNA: TGTGCCAGTAGTATAGATCGAGGGGCCCAGCATTTT
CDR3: CASSIDRGAQHF

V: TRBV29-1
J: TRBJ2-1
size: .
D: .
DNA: TGCAGCGTCGGACGGCCTACCTACAATGAGCAGTTCTTC
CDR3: CSVGRPTYNEQFF

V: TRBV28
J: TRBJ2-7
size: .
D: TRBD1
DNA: TGTGCCAGCAGCAAAGACAGGGGAGAGCTCTACGAGCAGTACTTC
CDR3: CASSKDRGELYEQYF

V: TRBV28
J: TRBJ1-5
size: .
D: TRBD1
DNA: TGTGCCAGCAGTTTACCTGGGACAGGGGACGGTCAGCCCCAGCATTTT
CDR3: CASSLPGTGDGQPQHF

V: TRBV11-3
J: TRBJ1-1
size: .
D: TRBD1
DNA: TGTGCCAGCACCACGGTCGGACAGGGACCTGGGGAAGCTTTCTTT
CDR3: CASTTVGQGPGEAFF

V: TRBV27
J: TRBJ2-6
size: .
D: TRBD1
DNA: TGTGCCAGCAGTTTTGGGACAGGGGGCTTTGGGGCCAACGTCCTGACTTTC
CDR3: CASSFGTGGFGANVLTF